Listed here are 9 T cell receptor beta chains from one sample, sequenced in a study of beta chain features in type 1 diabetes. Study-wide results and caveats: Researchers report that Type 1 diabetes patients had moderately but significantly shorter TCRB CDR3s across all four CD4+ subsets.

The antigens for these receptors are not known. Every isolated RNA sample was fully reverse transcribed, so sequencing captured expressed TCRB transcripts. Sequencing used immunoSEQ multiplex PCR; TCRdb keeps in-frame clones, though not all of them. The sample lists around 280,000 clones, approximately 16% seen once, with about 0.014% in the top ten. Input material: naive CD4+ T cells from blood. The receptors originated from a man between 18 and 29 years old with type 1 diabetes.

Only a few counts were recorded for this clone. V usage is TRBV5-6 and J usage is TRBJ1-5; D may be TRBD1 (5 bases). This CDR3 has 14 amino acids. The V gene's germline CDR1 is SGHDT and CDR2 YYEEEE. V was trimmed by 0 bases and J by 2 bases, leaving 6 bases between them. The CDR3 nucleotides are TGTGCCAGCAGCTTGGGCAGGGGCAATCAGCCCCAGCATTTT. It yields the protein CASSLGRGNQPQHF. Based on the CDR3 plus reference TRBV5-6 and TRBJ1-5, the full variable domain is DAGVTQSPTHLIKTRGQQVTLRCSPKSGHDTVSWYQQALGQGPQFIFQYYEEEERQRGNFPDRFSGHQFPNYSSELNVNALLLGDSALYLCASSLGRGNQPQHFGDGTRLSIL.

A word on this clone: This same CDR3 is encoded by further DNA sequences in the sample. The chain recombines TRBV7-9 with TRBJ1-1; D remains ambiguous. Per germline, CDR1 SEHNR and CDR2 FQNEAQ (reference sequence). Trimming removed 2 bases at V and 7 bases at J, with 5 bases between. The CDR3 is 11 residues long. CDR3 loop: CASSLSGEAFF. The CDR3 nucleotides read TGTGCCAGCAGCTTATCCGGTGAAGCTTTCTTT.

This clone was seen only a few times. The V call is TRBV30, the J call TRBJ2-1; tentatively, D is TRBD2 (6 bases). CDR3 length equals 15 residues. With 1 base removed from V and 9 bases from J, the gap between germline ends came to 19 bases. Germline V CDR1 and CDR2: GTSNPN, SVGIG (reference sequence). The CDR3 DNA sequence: TGTGCCTGGAGTGGTCCGGGAGCTTTGGCGGCTGAGCAGTTCTTC. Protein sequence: CAWSGPGALAAEQFF. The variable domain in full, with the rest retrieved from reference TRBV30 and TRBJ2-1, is SQTIHQWPATLVQPVGSPLSLECTVEGTSNPNLYWYRQAAGRGLQLLFYSVGIGQISSEVPQNLSASRPQDRQFILSSKKLLLSDSGFYLCAWSGPGALAAEQFFGPGTRLTVL.

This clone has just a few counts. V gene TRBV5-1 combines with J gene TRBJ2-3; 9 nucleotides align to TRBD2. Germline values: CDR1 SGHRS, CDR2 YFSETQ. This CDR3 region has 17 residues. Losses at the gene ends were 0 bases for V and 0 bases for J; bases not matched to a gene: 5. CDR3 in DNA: TGCGCCAGCAGCTTGGGATTTAGCGGGGGTAGCACAGATACGCAGTATTTT. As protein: CASSLGFSGGSTDTQYF.

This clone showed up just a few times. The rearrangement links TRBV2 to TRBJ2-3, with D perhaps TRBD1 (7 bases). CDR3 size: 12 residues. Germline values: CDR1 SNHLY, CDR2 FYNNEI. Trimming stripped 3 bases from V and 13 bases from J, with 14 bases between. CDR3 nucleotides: TGTGCCAGCAGTGATTCCGTCAGGGGGGAGTATTTT. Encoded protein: CASSDSVRGEYF.

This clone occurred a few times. CDR3 sequence reads: CASKSGAGANVLTF. CDR3 in DNA: TGTGCCAGCAAATCGGGAGCTGGGGCCAACGTCCTGACTTTC. The chain links TRBV28 to TRBJ2-6; possibly TRBD2 for D (6 bases). In germline, CDR1 is MDHEN, CDR2 SYDVKM. The CDR3 extends over 14 amino acids. The V end was cut by 7 bases, the J end by 2 bases, with 9 bases between.

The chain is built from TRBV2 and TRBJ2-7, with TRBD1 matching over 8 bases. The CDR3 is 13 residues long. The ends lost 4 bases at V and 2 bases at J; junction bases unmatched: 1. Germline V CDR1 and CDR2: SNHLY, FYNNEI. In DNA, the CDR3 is TGTGCCAGCAGTGGGACAGGGACCTACGAGCAGTACTTC. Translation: CASSGTGTYEQYF.

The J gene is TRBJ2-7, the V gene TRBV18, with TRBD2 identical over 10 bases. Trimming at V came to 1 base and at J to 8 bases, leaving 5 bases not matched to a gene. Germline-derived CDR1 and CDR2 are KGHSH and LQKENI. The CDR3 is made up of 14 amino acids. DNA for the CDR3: TGTGCCAGCTCACCACAAGGACTAGCGGCTAAGCAGTACTTC. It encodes CASSPQGLAAKQYF.

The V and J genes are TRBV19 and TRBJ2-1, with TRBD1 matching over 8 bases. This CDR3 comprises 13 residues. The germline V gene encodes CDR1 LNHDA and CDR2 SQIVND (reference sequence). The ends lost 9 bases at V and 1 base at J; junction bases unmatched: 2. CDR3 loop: CASRTGSYNEQFF. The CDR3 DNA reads TGTGCCAGCCGGACAGGGTCCTACAATGAGCAGTTCTTC.